Below are 8 T cell receptor beta chains sequenced from a single sample in a study of CD8 T cells in ankylosing spondylitis. Via MiXCR, TCRdb re-called the 5' RACE reads, giving one row per CDR3 protein. The sample has around 340,000 distinct CDR3 sequences; around 20% are singletons. Sequenced input: blood, either unsorted or a sorted T cell fraction (not recorded which). The source of these receptors is a male donor with ankylosing spondylitis or in good health (not recorded which).

This chain connects TRBV20-1 to TRBJ2-7; 16 nucleotides agree with TRBD2. V lost 1 base and J lost 2; bases outside the gene matches: 11. The CDR3 sequence is 19 residues long. Germline CDR1 DFQATT, CDR2 SNEGSKA (reference sequence). In DNA, the CDR3 is TGCAGTGCTAGAGCCCACCAGGGACTAGCGGGGGGGGCCCCCTACGAGCAGTACTTC. It yields the protein CSARAHQGLAGGAPYEQYF.

The DNA for the CDR3 is TGCGCCAGCTGGGCTAGCGACTACAATGAGCAGTTCTTC. Translation: CASWASDYNEQFF. This chain uses TRBV5-1 with TRBJ2-1; D perhaps matches TRBD2 (6 bases). V lost 7 bases to trimming and J lost 3 bases, with 11 bases between them. The length of the CDR3 is 13 residues. In germline, CDR1 is SGHRS, CDR2 YFSETQ.

This clonotype was seen more than once but under ten times. The chain joins TRBV11-2 to TRBJ2-5; 13 nucleotides agree with TRBD2. This CDR3 region has 16 residues. Germline lookup yields CDR1 SGHAT and CDR2 FQNNGV. With 5 bases clipped from V and 2 bases from J, the junction kept 5 bases outside the gene matches. This CDR3 reads CASSQGTSGAQETQYF. Here the CDR3 DNA reads TGTGCCAGCAGCCAGGGGACTAGCGGGGCTCAAGAGACCCAGTACTTC.

The table lists this clonotype with a count of one. The CDR3 DNA reads as TGCAGCGGGGGGACAGGCGGGGAACTGTTTTTT. Its translation: CSGGTGGELFF. V usage is TRBV29-1 and J usage is TRBJ1-4; TRBD1 matches at 8 bases. In germline, CDR1 is SQVTM, CDR2 ANQGSEA. The V gene end was trimmed by 7 bases and the J gene end by 12 bases; junction bases not matched to a gene: 7. The CDR3 is 11 amino acids.

The chain employs TRBV5-1 and TRBJ1-1; possible D gene TRBD1, 6 bases. Germline V gene lookup returns CDR1 SGHRS and CDR2 YFSETQ. The CDR3 loop spans 15 amino acids. Trimming cost V 0 bases and J 8 bases, with 17 bases left between them. The CDR3 region is CASSLEAPGAGEAFF. Here the CDR3 DNA reads TGCGCCAGCAGCTTGGAAGCACCGGGGGCCGGCGAAGCTTTCTTT.

The genes are TRBV4-2 and TRBJ2-5; D gene ambiguous. The germline gives CDR1 LGHNA, CDR2 YNFKEQ. V dropped 0 bases and J dropped 2 bases, with 19 bases sitting between them. The CDR3 totals 18 residues. The CDR3 sequence is CASSQDGPWSGPQETQYF. The CDR3 DNA follows: TGTGCCAGCAGCCAAGATGGCCCATGGTCAGGACCACAAGAGACCCAGTACTTC.

This clonotype occurred a few times. This sequence joins TRBV20-1 and TRBJ2-6; D not resolved. The CDR3 length is 14 residues. Per the germline V gene, CDR1 is DFQATT and CDR2 is SNEGSKA (reference sequence). V lost 6 bases, J lost 4 bases, and 13 bases lay in between. This CDR3 reads CSAKTKRGANVLTF. CDR3 bases: TGCAGTGCCAAAACCAAACGGGGGGCCAACGTCCTGACTTTC.

The DNA for the CDR3 is TGCGCCAGCAGCCAAGATCGAGGCATCGATTCACCCCTCCACTTT. Its protein product is CASSQDRGIDSPLHF. V usage is TRBV4-1 and J usage is TRBJ1-6; D unresolved. Germline V gives CDR1 MGHRA, CDR2 YSYEKL. The CDR3 loop spans 15 amino acids. V lost 0 bases and J lost 8, with 11 bases in between.